The 3 T cell receptor beta chains given below trace back to one sample, sequenced in a study of shared clonotypes between healthy human individuals. Clones were sequenced by immunoSEQ multiplex PCR, and TCRdb holds only the in-frame ones, with some missing. The top ten hold under 0.65% of the sample, which has about 1 million clones, around three quarters seen once. Sample: memory CD4+ T cells from PBMCs. The sample's subset: CD45RA-negative fraction. These receptors originate from a man aged 18 to 35 in good health. Some clones in this sample may be carry-over from other donors' samples.

Points on this clone: With a far larger clone one base away, a read error is the likely cause. This CDR3 is also generated by other DNA sequences in the sample. V is TRBV7-3 and J is TRBJ2-5; the D gene is possibly TRBD1 (6 bases). The CDR3 spans 13 residues. Germline CDR1 is SGHTA and CDR2 is FQGTGA. Trimming removed 5 bases from V and 2 bases from J, with 9 bases in between. The CDR3 sequence: CASSRGQQETQYF. As DNA, the CDR3 is TGTGCCAGCAGCCGCGGACAGCAAGAGACCCAGTACTTC.

This clone was detected once. The chain couples TRBV19 to TRBJ2-7; no clear D. The germline V gene encodes CDR1 LNHDA and CDR2 SQIVND (reference sequence). This CDR3 is built from 12 residues. Trimming removed 1 base at V and 5 bases at J, with 6 bases between. CDR3 sequence: CASSIGNNEQYF. For the CDR3, the DNA is TGTGCCAGTAGTATAGGCAATAACGAGCAGTACTTC.

Comment on this clone: This same CDR3 is encoded by further DNA sequences in the sample. The chain combines TRBV5-1 with TRBJ1-1; D gene unclear. Trimming took off 2 bases at V and 1 base at J, with 9 bases between the two ends. This CDR3 comprises 14 residues. Germline CDR1 reads SGHRS; CDR2 reads YFSETQ. The CDR3 nucleotides read TGCGCCAGCAGCTTAGGCCCGGAGAACACTGAAGCTTTCTTT. Translating it yields CASSLGPENTEAFF.